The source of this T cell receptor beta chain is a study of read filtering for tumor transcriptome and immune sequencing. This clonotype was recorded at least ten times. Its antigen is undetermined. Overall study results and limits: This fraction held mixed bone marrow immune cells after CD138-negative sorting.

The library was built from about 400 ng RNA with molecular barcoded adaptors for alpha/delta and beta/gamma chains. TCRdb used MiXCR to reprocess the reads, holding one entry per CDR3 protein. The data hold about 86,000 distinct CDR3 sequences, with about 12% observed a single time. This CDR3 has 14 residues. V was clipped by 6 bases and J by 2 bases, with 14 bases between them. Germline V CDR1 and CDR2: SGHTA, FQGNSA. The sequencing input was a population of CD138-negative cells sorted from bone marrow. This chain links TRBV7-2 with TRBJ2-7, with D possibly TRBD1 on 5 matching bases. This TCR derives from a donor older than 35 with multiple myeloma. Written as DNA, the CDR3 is TGTGCCAGCAGGAAACAGGTGGGCCCCTACGAGCAGTACTTC. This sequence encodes CASRKQVGPYEQYF.